Listed here is a single T cell receptor beta chain. The antigen is undetermined. This entry is derived from a study of cytomegalovirus exposure and HLA in healthy donors. Profiled with immunoSEQ multiplex PCR; TCRdb holds only in-frame clones, not every one. The table lists some 77,000 clones, approximately 96% of them singletons, with more than 1.2% in the top ten. Findings and caveats of the study: The authors listed approximately 160 TCR beta chains as cytomegalovirus-associated. The CMV antigen specificity of a few CMV-associated chains was confirmed through in vitro analysis.

Between the trimmed V and J ends, which lost 6 bases and 8 bases, there was a span of 14 bases. The CDR3 has 13 residues. Per germline, CDR1 MNHEY and CDR2 SMNVEV (reference sequence). What was sequenced was PBMCs. This receptor was obtained from a man younger than 35 in good health and CMV-seropositive. The rearrangement links TRBV27 to TRBJ2-1, with D perhaps TRBD2 (5 bases). In DNA form, the CDR3 reads TGTGCCAGCAGAGATATCAAGGAGGATGAGCAGTTCTTC. This encodes CASRDIKEDEQFF.